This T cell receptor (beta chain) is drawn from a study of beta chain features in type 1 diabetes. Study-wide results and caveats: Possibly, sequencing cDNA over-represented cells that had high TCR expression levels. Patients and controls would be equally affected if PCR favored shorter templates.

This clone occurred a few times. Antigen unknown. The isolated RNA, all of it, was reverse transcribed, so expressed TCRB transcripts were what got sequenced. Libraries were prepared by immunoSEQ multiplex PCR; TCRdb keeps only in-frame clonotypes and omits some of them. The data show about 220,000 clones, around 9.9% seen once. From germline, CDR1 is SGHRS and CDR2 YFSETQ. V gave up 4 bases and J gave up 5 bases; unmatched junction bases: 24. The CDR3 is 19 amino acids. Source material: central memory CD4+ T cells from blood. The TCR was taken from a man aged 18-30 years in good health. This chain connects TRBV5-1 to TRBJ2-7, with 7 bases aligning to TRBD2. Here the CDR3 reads CASSPRWGPRGSGTHEQYF. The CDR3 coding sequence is TGCGCCAGCAGCCCTCGCTGGGGCCCCCGCGGGAGCGGGACCCACGAGCAGTACTTC. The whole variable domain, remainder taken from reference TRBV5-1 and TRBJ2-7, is KAGVTQTPRYLIKTRGQQVTLSCSPISGHRSVSWYQQTPGQGLQFLFEYFSETQRNKGNFPGRFSGRQFSNSRSEMNVSTLELGDSALYLCASSPRWGPRGSGTHEQYFGPGTRLTVT.